The clone carrying this TCR beta chain was recorded only once. Original analysis: How many nucleated cells were present was estimated from reference gene primer amplification. Profiled with immunoSEQ multiplex PCR; TCRdb holds only in-frame clones, not every one. V and J calls and clone size come straight from that table; D and trimming were deduced from the DNA. The sample lists roughly 220,000 clones, approximately 90% occurring once. This entry is derived from a study of blood T cell repertoires in COVID-19. Overall study context: Samples taken during acute and convalescent COVID-19 were collected in the United States, Italy and Spain. PBMCs, B-cell-depleted T cells, or T cells were the source of the cDNA or gDNA that made up the material.

The CDR3 length is 10 residues. Germline V CDR1 and CDR2: KGHDR, SFDVKD. Trimming removed 7 bases at V and 5 bases at J, with 4 bases between. The Seattle patients joined while their infection was active and were tracked longitudinally afterward. Sequenced sample: peripheral blood. This chain uses TRBV24-1 with TRBJ2-5, with D uncertain. This receptor was obtained from a woman between 45 and 65 years old with COVID-19, enrolled during active disease. Here the CDR3 DNA reads TGTGCCACCAGCCGGGAGACCCAGTACTTC. Its protein is CATSRETQYF.